Described below is a single T cell receptor beta chain sequence and its context. In the original workflow: Estimation of nucleated cell counts relied on the amplification of reference gene primers. The repertoire was sequenced with immunoSEQ multiplex PCR; TCRdb's copy has only in-frame clones and lacks some. V and J calls and clone size are given by that table; D and trimming were obtained from the DNA. In the table there are approximately 220,000 clones, roughly 83% of which are singletons. Germline V gene sequence: CDR1 SGHTA, CDR2 FQGNSA. The CDR3 extends over 14 amino acids. With 5 bases clipped from V and 5 bases from J, the junction kept 6 bases outside the gene matches. The data were obtained in a study of blood T cell repertoires in COVID-19.

The receptor was derived from a woman between 35 and 50 years old with acute COVID-19. The sequencing sample was made of PBMCs or T cells enriched from blood (not recorded which). V usage is TRBV7-2 and J usage is TRBJ2-5; 9 bases agree with TRBD2. The CDR3 spells CASSVNGLAETQYF. CDR3 bases: TGTGCCAGCAGCGTTAATGGACTAGCGGAGACCCAGTACTTC.